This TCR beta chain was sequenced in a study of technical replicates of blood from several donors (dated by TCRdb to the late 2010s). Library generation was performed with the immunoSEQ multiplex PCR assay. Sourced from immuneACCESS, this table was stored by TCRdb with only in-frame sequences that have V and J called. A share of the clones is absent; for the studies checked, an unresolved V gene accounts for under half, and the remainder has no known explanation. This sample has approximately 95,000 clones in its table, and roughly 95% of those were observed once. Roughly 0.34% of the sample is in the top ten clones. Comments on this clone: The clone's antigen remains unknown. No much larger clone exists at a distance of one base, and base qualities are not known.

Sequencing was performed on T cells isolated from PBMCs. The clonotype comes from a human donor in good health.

The CDR3 has the sequence CASRYAGGGTTTDTQYF. The DNA sequence reads TGTGCCAGCAGATACGCGGGAGGGGGAACTACTACAGATACGCAGTATTTT. The chain was built from TRBV7-2 and TRBJ2-3; 9 junctional bases match TRBD2. The germline V end is reduced by 6 bases and the J end by 3 bases; junction bases left unmatched: 13. From cysteine to phenylalanine, the CDR3 is 17 amino acids long. The only DNA kept is the CDR3, 51 bases in frame from the first base. CDR1 and CDR2, per the germline V gene, are SGHTA and FQGNSA.